This entry concerns a single TCR beta chain. What it recognizes is unknown. This sample stems from a study of T cell responses to AZD1222 COVID-19 vaccine. Study-wide results and caveats: Donors were mostly white British, more females; clonal diversity possibly underestimated. Repertoires were sampled only after the peak T cell response.

CDR3 size: 16 residues. The germline V gene encodes CDR1 MNHEY and CDR2 SVGAGI. The V and J ends lost 0 bases and 8 bases, in that order; junction bases with no gene match: 6. Researchers grouped second doses given at about 4 or about 12 weeks into one pool. Using immunoSEQ multiplex PCR, the repertoire was profiled, and TCRdb retains in-frame clones only, with some absent. The sample has around 150,000 clones, 80% to 95% seen once; the top ten hold about 5.9%. The sequence came from an adult who received the AZD1222 COVID-19 vaccine. The chain joins TRBV6-5 to TRBJ2-1, with 11 bases fitting TRBD2. The sample was peripheral blood, taken 28 days after the second AZD1222 dose. The CDR3 nucleotides are TGTGCCAGCAGTTACTCGAGACTAGCGGGAAAGCATGAGCAGTTCTTC. Translated: CASSYSRLAGKHEQFF.